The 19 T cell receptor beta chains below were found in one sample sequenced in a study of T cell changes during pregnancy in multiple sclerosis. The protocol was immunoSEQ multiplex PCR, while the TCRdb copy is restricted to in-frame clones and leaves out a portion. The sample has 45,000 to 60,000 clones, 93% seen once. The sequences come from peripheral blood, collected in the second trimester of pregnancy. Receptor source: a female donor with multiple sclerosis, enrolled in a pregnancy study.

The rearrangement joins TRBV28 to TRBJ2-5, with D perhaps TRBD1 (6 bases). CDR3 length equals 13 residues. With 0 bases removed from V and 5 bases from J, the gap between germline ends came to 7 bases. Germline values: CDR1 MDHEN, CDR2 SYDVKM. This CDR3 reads CASSLWRGETQYF. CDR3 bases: TGTGCCAGCAGTTTATGGAGGGGGGAGACCCAGTACTTC.

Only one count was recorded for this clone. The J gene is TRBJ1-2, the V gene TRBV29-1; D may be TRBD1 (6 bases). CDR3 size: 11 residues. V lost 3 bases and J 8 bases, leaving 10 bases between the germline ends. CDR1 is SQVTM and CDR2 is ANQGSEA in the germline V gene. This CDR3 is CSVEGASGYTF. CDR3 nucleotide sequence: TGCAGCGTTGAGGGGGCAAGCGGCTACACCTTC.

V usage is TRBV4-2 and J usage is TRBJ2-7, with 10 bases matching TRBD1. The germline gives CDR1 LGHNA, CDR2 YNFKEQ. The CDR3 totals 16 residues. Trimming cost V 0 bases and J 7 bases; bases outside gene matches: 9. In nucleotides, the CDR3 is TGTGCCAGCAGCCAAGATGAGGGGACAGGGGATAAAGAGCAGTACTTC. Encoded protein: CASSQDEGTGDKEQYF.

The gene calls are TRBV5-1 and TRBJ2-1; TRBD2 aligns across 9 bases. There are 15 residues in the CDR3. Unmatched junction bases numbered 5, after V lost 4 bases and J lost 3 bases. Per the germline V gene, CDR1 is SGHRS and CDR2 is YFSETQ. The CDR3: CASSEGTSSYNEQFF. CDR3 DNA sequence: TGCGCCAGCAGCGAAGGGACTAGCAGCTACAATGAGCAGTTCTTC.

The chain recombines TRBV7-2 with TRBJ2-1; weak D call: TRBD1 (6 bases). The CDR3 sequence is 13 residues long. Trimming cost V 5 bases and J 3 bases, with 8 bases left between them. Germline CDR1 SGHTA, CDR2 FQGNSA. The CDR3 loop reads CASSRDNYNEQFF. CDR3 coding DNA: TGTGCCAGCAGCAGGGACAACTACAATGAGCAGTTCTTC.

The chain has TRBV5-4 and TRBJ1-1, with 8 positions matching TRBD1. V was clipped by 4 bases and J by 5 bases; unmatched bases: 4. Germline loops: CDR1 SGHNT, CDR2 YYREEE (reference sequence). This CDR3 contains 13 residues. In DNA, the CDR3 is TGTGCCAGCAGCCGGACAGGGACAACTGAAGCTTTCTTT. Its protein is CASSRTGTTEAFF.

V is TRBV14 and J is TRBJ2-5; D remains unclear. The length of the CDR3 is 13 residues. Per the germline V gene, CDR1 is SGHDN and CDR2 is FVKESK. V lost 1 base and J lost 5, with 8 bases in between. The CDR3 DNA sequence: TGTGCCAGCAGCCAAGGATGGGCGGAGACCCAGTACTTC. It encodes CASSQGWAETQYF.

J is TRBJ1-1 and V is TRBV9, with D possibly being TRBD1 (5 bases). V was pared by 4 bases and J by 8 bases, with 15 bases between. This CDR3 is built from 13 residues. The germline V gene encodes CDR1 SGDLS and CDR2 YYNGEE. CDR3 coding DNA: TGTGCCAGCAGCACATCGGACACCGGGGAAGCTTTCTTT. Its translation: CASSTSDTGEAFF.

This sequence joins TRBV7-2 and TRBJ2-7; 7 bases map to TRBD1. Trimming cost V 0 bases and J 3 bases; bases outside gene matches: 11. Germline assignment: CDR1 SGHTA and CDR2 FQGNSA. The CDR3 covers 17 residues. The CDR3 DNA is TGTGCCAGCAGCTTAGCGCTTAAGACAGGGATCATCTACGAGCAGTACTTC. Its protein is CASSLALKTGIIYEQYF.

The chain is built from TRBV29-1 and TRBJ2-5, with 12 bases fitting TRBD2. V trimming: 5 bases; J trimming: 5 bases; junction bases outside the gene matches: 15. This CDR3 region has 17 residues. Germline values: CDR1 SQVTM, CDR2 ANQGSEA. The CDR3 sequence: CSVNGLAGREIYETQYF. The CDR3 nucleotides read TGCAGCGTTAATGGACTAGCGGGAAGAGAGATTTATGAGACCCAGTACTTC.

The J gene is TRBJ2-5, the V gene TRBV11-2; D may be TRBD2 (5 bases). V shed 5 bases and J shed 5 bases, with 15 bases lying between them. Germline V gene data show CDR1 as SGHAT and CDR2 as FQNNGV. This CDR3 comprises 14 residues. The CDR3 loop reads CASSPLSGVETQYF. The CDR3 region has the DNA TGTGCCAGCAGCCCCCTCTCCGGGGTGGAGACCCAGTACTTC.

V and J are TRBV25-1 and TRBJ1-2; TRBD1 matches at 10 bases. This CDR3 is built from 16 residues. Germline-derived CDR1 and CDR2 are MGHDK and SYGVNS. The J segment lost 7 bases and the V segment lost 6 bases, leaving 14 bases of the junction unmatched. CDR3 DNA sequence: TGTGCCAGCAGCCGGACAGGGGGGTTAGGGGACTCTGGCTACACCTTC. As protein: CASSRTGGLGDSGYTF.

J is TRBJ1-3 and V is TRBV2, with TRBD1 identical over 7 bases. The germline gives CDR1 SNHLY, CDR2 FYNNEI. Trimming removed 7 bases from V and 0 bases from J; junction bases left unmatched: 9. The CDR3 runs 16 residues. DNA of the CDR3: TGTGCCAGCACTCCAAGGACAGGTGGCTCTGGAAACACCATATATTTT. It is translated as CASTPRTGGSGNTIYF.

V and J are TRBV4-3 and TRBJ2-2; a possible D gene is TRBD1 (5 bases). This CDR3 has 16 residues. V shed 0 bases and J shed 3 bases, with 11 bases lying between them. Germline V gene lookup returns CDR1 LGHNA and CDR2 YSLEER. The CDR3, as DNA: TGCGCCAGCAGCCAAGAGATAACAGGCTACACCGGGGAGCTGTTTTTT. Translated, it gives CASSQEITGYTGELFF.

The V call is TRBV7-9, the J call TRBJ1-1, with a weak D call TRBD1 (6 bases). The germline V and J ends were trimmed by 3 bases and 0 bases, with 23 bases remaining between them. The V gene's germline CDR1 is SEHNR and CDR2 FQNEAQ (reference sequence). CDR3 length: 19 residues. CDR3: CASSFPLSQDRPMNTEAFF. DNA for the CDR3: TGTGCCAGCAGCTTCCCCCTTTCCCAAGACAGGCCCATGAACACTGAAGCTTTCTTT.

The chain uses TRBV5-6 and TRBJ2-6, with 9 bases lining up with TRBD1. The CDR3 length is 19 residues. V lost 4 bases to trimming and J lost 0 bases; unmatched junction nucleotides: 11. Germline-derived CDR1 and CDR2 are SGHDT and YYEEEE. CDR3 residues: CASSGSRDRDPSGANVLTF. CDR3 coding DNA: TGTGCCAGCAGCGGGTCAAGGGACAGGGATCCCTCTGGGGCCAACGTCCTGACTTTC. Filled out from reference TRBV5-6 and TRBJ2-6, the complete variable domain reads DAGVTQSPTHLIKTRGQQVTLRCSPKSGHDTVSWYQQALGQGPQFIFQYYEEEERQRGNFPDRFSGHQFPNYSSELNVNALLLGDSALYLCASSGSRDRDPSGANVLTFGAGSRLTVL.

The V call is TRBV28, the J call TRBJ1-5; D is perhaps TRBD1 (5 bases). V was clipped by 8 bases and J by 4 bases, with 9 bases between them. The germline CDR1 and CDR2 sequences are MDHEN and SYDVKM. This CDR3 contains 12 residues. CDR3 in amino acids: CASRGGNQPQHF. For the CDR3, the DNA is TGTGCCAGCCGGGGGGGGAATCAGCCCCAGCATTTT.

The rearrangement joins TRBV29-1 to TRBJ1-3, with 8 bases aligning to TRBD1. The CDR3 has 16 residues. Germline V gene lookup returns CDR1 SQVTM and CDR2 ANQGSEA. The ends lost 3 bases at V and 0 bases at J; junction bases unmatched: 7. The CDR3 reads CSVDGTGPSSGNTIYF. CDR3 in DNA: TGCAGCGTTGACGGGACAGGACCGAGCTCTGGAAACACCATATATTTT.

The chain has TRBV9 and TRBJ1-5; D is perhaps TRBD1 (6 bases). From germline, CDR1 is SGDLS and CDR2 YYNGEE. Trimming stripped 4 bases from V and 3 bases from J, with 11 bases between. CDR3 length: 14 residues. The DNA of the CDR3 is TGTGCCAGCAGCCAGGGGACCTACAATCAGCCCCAGCATTTT. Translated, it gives CASSQGTYNQPQHF.